This T cell receptor beta chain was captured in a study of T cells in Graves' hyperthyroidism and ophthalmopathy. Details on this clonotype: A read error may explain this, as a much larger clone is one base away.

The source material, RNA transcripts, was used to amplify TCR beta CDR3 regions. First-round RT-PCR with HTBI primers amplified the TCR CDR3 region. TCRdb re-analysed the multiplex PCR reads in MiXCR, keeping a single row per CDR3 protein. In the table there are 600,000 to 650,000 distinct CDR3 sequences, 15% to 20% of which are singletons. Graves' hyperthyroidism without ophthalmopathy progression within 18 months was termed stable. Exclusion followed for patients with uncontrolled infection, other autoimmune disease, pregnancy or lactation. Each diagnosis was grounded in clinical symptoms, serum thyroxine and TRAb, thyroid ultrasound, and orbital computed tomography. CDR1 and CDR2 (germline): DFQATT, SNEGSKA (reference sequence). CDR3 size: 15 residues.

The receptor was isolated from a woman aged 25 to 39 with Graves' hyperthyroidism. This chain joins TRBV20-1 and TRBJ1-5; 8 bases match TRBD1. Sample: blood. CDR3 loop: CGATRQGRANQPQHF. The CDR3, as DNA: TGCGGTGCTACACGACAGGGGAGGGCCAATCAGCCCCAGCATTTT.